This T cell receptor beta chain was sequenced in a study of T cell responses to AZD1222 COVID-19 vaccine. Regarding the study as a whole: Scientists sampled the repertoires only once the peak T cell response had passed.

With regard to this clone: Antigen specificity is unknown.

Repertoires were generated with immunoSEQ multiplex PCR, while TCRdb's copy carries only in-frame clones and drops some. Among 100,000 to 150,000 clones listed, roughly nine tenths were seen once. The CDR3 covers 14 residues. Trimming took 2 bases from V and 6 from J, leaving 13 bases between them. Looked up from germline, CDR1 is SGDLS and CDR2 is YYNGEE. The V gene is TRBV9, the J gene TRBJ2-3, with D maybe TRBD2 (5 bases). The receptor's source is an adult in good health. The sequenced sample was peripheral blood, obtained on day 0 of AZD1222 vaccination. The CDR3 reads CASSVDLGADTQYF. DNA for the CDR3: TGTGCCAGCAGCGTGGATTTGGGAGCCGATACGCAGTATTTT.